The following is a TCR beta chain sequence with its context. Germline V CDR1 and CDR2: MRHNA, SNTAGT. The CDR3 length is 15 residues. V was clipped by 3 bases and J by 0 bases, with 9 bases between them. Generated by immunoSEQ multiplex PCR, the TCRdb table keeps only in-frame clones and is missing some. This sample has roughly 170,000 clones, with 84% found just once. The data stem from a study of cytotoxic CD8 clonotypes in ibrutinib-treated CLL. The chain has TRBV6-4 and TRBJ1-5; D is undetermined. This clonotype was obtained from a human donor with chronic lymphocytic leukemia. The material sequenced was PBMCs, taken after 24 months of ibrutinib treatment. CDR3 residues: CASSEAGDSNQPQHF. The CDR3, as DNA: TGTGCCAGCAGTGAGGCAGGAGATAGCAATCAGCCCCAGCATTTT.